The entry that follows covers one TCR beta chain sequence. TCRdb's copy holds only in-frame clones and misses some; the assay was immunoSEQ multiplex PCR. The table has 700,000 or so clones, approximately 85% seen once. The sample belongs to a study of shared T cell receptors in the human thymus. These same data were also listed under a study on human thymus T cells. That investigation notes: The source of the thymus tissue was resections taken during corrective heart surgery. Use of V and J genes seemed skewed within the thymic and blood repertoires.

The source of this sequence is a girl under three years old with a congenital heart defect. Sequenced material: thymocytes.

The CDR3, as DNA: TGTGCCTCTCTGGTCGGTGAAAAACTGTTTTTT. Translated: CASLVGEKLFF. The rearrangement joins TRBV19 to TRBJ1-4; no firm D call. Germline-derived CDR1 and CDR2 are LNHDA and SQIVND (reference sequence). The length of the CDR3 is 11 residues. The V end lost 11 bases, the J end lost 7 bases, and 11 bases lay between the germline ends. Drawing the rest from reference TRBV19 and TRBJ1-4, the complete variable domain is DGGITQSPKYLFRKEGQNVTLSCEQNLNHDAMYWYRQDPGQGLRLIYYSQIVNDFQKGDIAEGYSVSREKKESFPLTVTSAQKNPTAFYLCASLVGEKLFFGSGTQLSVL.